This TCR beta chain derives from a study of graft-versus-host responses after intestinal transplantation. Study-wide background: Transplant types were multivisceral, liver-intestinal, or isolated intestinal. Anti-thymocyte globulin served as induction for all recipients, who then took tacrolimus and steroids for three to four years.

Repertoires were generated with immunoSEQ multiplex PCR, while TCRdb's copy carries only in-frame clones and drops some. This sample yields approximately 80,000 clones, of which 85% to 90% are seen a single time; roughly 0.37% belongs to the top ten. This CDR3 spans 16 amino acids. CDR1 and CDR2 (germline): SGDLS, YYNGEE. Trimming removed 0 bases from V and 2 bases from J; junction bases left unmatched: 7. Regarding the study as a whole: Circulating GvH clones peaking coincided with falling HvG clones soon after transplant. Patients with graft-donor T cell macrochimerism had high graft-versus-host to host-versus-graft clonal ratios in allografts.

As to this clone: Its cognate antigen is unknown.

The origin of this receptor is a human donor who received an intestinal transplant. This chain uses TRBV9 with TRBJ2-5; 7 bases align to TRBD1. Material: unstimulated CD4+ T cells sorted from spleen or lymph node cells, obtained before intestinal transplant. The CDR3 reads CASSVGDRDLQETQYF. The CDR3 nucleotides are TGTGCCAGCAGCGTAGGAGACAGGGACCTACAAGAGACCCAGTACTTC.